The 17 T cell receptor beta chains listed next were all sequenced from one sample in a study of T cell repertoires in ileal Crohn's disease. TCRdb's table, derived via immunoSEQ multiplex PCR, lists solely in-frame clones and lacks some. The sample lists around 17,000 clones; around 90% were seen once. The sequencing input was ileal tissue. Every receptor here comes from an adult with Crohn's disease.

The sample holds a few counts of this clone. The junction and the germline gene differ at one end; a read error may be behind it. The chain couples TRBV5-1 to TRBJ2-3, with a tentative D call TRBD1 (5 bases). Per germline, CDR1 SGHRS and CDR2 YFSETQ. The CDR3 has 11 residues. CDR3 residues: CASSLWAGKAF. In DNA, the CDR3 is TGCGCCAGCAGCTTGTGGGCAGGGAAAGCTTTT. The full variable domain, rest sourced from reference TRBV5-1 and TRBJ2-3, is KAGVTQTPRYLIKTRGQQVTLSCSPISGHRSVSWYQQTPGQGLQFLFEYFSETQRNKGNFPGRFSGRQFSNSRSEMNVSTLELGDSALYLCASSLWAGKAFGPGTRLTVL.

In its sample, this clone was seen once. This sequence joins TRBV29-1 and TRBJ2-1, with 12 bases lining up with TRBD2. The CDR3 length is 18 residues. With V trimmed by 6 bases and J by 7 bases, 19 bases remained unmatched. The germline V gene encodes CDR1 SQVTM and CDR2 ANQGSEA. CDR3 in amino acids: CSVGPSGRALNYRNEQFF. CDR3 sequence (DNA): TGCAGCGTCGGCCCTAGCGGGAGGGCCCTTAATTACCGGAATGAGCAGTTCTTC.

The chain links TRBV11-2 to TRBJ2-7; 8 bases map to TRBD2. Germline V gene data show CDR1 as SGHAT and CDR2 as FQNNGV. Germline trimming cut 5 bases from V and 6 bases from J; bases unmatched to any gene: 9. The CDR3 is made up of 14 amino acids. The CDR3 DNA reads TGTGCCAGCAGCCCCCGGGAGGGCTCGCCCGAGCAGTACTTC. Its translation: CASSPREGSPEQYF.

Only one count was recorded for this clone. Written as DNA, the CDR3 is TGCGCCAGCAGCCACCGACAGGAGTACGAGCAGTACTTC. It is translated as CASSHRQEYEQYF. V and J are TRBV4-1 and TRBJ2-7; D might be TRBD1 (6 bases). The CDR3 runs 13 residues. Trimming took off 3 bases at V and 4 bases at J, with 10 bases between the two ends. CDR1 and CDR2 (germline): MGHRA, YSYEKL.

This clone has more than one count but fewer than ten. The chain carries TRBV5-1 and TRBJ1-5; D is ambiguous. This CDR3 is 13 amino acids long. With 0 bases removed from V and 6 bases from J, the gap between germline ends came to 7 bases. The germline CDR1 and CDR2 sequences are SGHRS and YFSETQ. Here the CDR3 DNA reads TGCGCCAGCAGCTTGGAAGGCGGTCAGCCCCAGCATTTT. It encodes CASSLEGGQPQHF. Based on the CDR3 plus reference TRBV5-1 and TRBJ1-5, the full variable domain is KAGVTQTPRYLIKTRGQQVTLSCSPISGHRSVSWYQQTPGQGLQFLFEYFSETQRNKGNFPGRFSGRQFSNSRSEMNVSTLELGDSALYLCASSLEGGQPQHFGDGTRLSIL.

This clone turned up a few times. The CDR3: CASSLLGQGQETQYF. Here the CDR3 DNA reads TGTGCCAGCAGTTTATTGGGACAGGGCCAAGAGACCCAGTACTTC. This chain connects TRBV27 to TRBJ2-5; TRBD1 agrees at 9 bases. The germline gives CDR1 MNHEY, CDR2 SMNVEV (reference sequence). Losses at the gene ends were 1 base for V and 1 base for J; bases not matched to a gene: 1. The CDR3 sequence is 15 residues long.

The V gene is TRBV5-5, the J gene TRBJ1-2, with 7 bases identical to TRBD1. Losses at the gene ends were 2 bases for V and 4 bases for J; bases not matched to a gene: 2. Germline V gene lookup returns CDR1 SGHKS and CDR2 YYEKEE (reference sequence). There are 13 residues in the CDR3. The DNA of the CDR3 is TGTGCCAGCAGCTTCGACAGGGTCTATGGCTACACCTTC. Translating gives CASSFDRVYGYTF.

This clone was seen only a few times. This sequence joins TRBV29-1 and TRBJ2-3; TRBD1 might be the D (5 bases). V lost 2 bases and J 0 bases, leaving 12 bases between the germline ends. Per the germline V gene, CDR1 is SQVTM and CDR2 is ANQGSEA. The CDR3 covers 15 residues. In DNA form, the CDR3 reads TGCAGCGTTGAATTGGCAGGGTTTAGCACAGATACGCAGTATTTT. This encodes CSVELAGFSTDTQYF.

The chain employs TRBV11-1 and TRBJ2-7, with a possible D match to TRBD1 (5 bases). CDR1 is SGHAT and CDR2 is FQDESV in the germline V gene (reference sequence). The V and J ends lost 5 bases and 3 bases respectively, with 17 bases between them. The CDR3 length is 15 residues. As DNA, the CDR3 is TGTGCCAGCAGCCAGGGTAGGTCGGTACGCTACGAGCAGTACTTC. This translates into CASSQGRSVRYEQYF.

The chain has TRBV18 and TRBJ1-2, with 7 bases aligning to TRBD1. Germline lookup yields CDR1 KGHSH and CDR2 LQKENI. The CDR3 runs to 13 residues. V shed 4 bases, J shed 5 bases, and the junction held 4 bases outside the gene matches. In DNA, the CDR3 is TGTGCCAGCTCACGGGACAGACCTTATGGCTACACCTTC. Translated, it gives CASSRDRPYGYTF.

The V gene is TRBV2, the J gene TRBJ1-5, with 11 bases fitting TRBD1. The V and J ends lost 2 bases and 5 bases, in that order; junction bases with no gene match: 5. The germline CDR1 and CDR2 sequences are SNHLY and FYNNEI. The CDR3 has 16 residues. The CDR3 DNA reads TGTGCCAGCAGTGAAAGGACAGGGGGCGCTTATCAGCCCCAGCATTTT. Translated, it gives CASSERTGGAYQPQHF.

To note about this clone: The junction differs from germline at one of its ends, possibly a read error. The gene calls are TRBV5-1 and TRBJ1-1, with a tentative D call TRBD1 (6 bases). Germline V gene data show CDR1 as SGHRS and CDR2 as YFSETQ. This CDR3 has 14 residues. The CDR3 region has the DNA TGCGCCAGCAGCGGAATAAACAGGGTTACTGAAACTTTCTTT. Amino acids: CASSGINRVTETFF. The variable domain in full, with the rest retrieved from reference TRBV5-1 and TRBJ1-1, is KAGVTQTPRYLIKTRGQQVTLSCSPISGHRSVSWYQQTPGQGLQFLFEYFSETQRNKGNFPGRFSGRQFSNSRSEMNVSTLELGDSALYLCASSGINRVTETFFGQGTRLTVV.

About this clone itself: Germline and junction disagree at one end, which may indicate a read error. The chain recombines TRBV2 with TRBJ1-1; 7 nucleotides align to TRBD1. Germline V CDR1 and CDR2: SNHLY, FYNNEI. There are 15 residues in the CDR3. The CDR3 region has the DNA TGTGCCAGCAGCGAAGACAGGGCCGGGAACACTGAAGCTTTCTTT. As protein: CASSEDRAGNTEAFF. Complete variable domain (other parts from reference TRBV2 and TRBJ1-1): EPEVTQTPSHQVTQMGQEVILRCVPISNHLYFYWYRQILGQKVEFLVSFYNNEISEKSEIFDDQFSVERPDGSNFTLKIRSTKLEDSAMYFCASSEDRAGNTEAFFGQGTRLTVV.

The chain uses TRBV27 and TRBJ1-2; D call uncertain. The CDR3 loop spans 13 amino acids. Germline CDR1 is MNHEY and CDR2 is SMNVEV (reference sequence). The germline V and J ends were trimmed by 5 bases and 4 bases, with 11 bases remaining between them. The CDR3: CASSSQRGYGYTF. The CDR3 DNA follows: TGTGCCAGCAGTAGCCAGCGTGGCTATGGCTACACCTTC.

This chain links TRBV5-1 with TRBJ2-1; 10 nucleotides line up with TRBD2. J lost 0 bases, V lost 2 bases, and 11 bases had no gene match. CDR1 and CDR2 from the germline V gene are SGHRS and YFSETQ. The CDR3 is made up of 19 amino acids. The CDR3 nucleotides read TGCGCCAGCAGCTTAGAGCGGGAGGGCCTTAGGAGCTCCTACAATGAGCAGTTCTTC. As protein: CASSLEREGLRSSYNEQFF. Full variable domain (outside the CDR3, taken from reference TRBV5-1 and TRBJ2-1): KAGVTQTPRYLIKTRGQQVTLSCSPISGHRSVSWYQQTPGQGLQFLFEYFSETQRNKGNFPGRFSGRQFSNSRSEMNVSTLELGDSALYLCASSLEREGLRSSYNEQFFGPGTRLTVL.

V is TRBV7-2 and J is TRBJ2-7; the match to TRBD1 covers 8 bases. Trimming cost V 5 bases and J 3 bases; bases outside gene matches: 3. Germline CDR1 and CDR2: SGHTA and FQGNSA. The CDR3 covers 13 residues. CDR3: CASSLDRGYEQYF. The CDR3 DNA sequence: TGTGCCAGCAGCCTTGACAGGGGCTACGAGCAGTACTTC.

The gene calls are TRBV7-9 and TRBJ2-7; tentatively, D is TRBD2 (5 bases). The germline V and J ends were trimmed by 5 bases and 0 bases, with 14 bases remaining between them. Per germline, CDR1 SEHNR and CDR2 FQNEAQ (reference sequence). The CDR3 consists of 15 residues. The CDR3 DNA follows: TGTGCCAGCAGCCGTTGGGAGAGCAGCTCCTACGAGCAGTACTTC. Encoded protein: CASSRWESSSYEQYF.